The rows below give T cell receptor beta chains drawn from one sample of a study of T cells in tuberculosis. TCRdb's table, derived via immunoSEQ multiplex PCR, lists solely in-frame clones and lacks some. The sample consists of about 49,000 clones, about 95% of them appearing once. The input for sequencing was PBMCs, taken at tuberculosis diagnosis. The receptors were sampled from an adult with tuberculosis. The CDR3 runs from the conserved cysteine through the conserved F or W. D genes are given only for firm matches. Size tells how often a clone was seen (once, few, many) or the class of an expanded clone, and some rows leave it out.

abundance | j_gene | d_gene | v_gene | CDR3aa | CDR3nt
. | TRBJ2-1 | TRBD2 | TRBV6-5 | CASSFGVLAGVYEQFF | TGTGCCAGCAGTTTTGGTGTACTAGCGGGAGTCTATGAGCAGTTCTTC
. | TRBJ1-5 | . | TRBV19 | CASSIRGSVQPQHF | TGTGCCAGTAGTATAAGAGGGTCAGTTCAGCCCCAGCATTTT
. | TRBJ2-5 | . | TRBV2 | CASSVGQGFDGTQYF | TGTGCCAGCAGTGTCGGTCAGGGATTTGATGGGACCCAGTACTTC
few | TRBJ1-4 | . | TRBV28 | CASSFGGVGRSQKLFF | TGTGCCAGCAGTTTTGGGGGGGTAGGGAGAAGCCAAAAACTGTTTTTT
once | TRBJ2-1 | TRBD1 | TRBV7-2 | CASRGQVLYNEQFF | TGTGCCAGCCGGGGACAGGTTCTCTACAATGAGCAGTTCTTC
. | TRBJ2-5 | . | TRBV6-5 | CASSSADRPETQYF | TGTGCCAGCAGCTCGGCCGACAGGCCTGAGACCCAGTACTTC
once | TRBJ1-3 | . | TRBV5-1 | CASSPNKGFSGNTIYF | TGCGCCAGCAGCCCGAACAAGGGGTTCTCTGGAAACACCATATATTTT
. | TRBJ1-2 | . | TRBV7-2 | CASSLGTGLYGYTF | TGTGCCAGCAGCTTAGGCACAGGGCTTTATGGCTACACCTTC
. | TRBJ1-6 | . | TRBV7-2 | CASSPRTANNSPLHF | TGTGCCAGCAGCCCGAGGACAGCTAATAATTCACCCCTCCACTTT
few | TRBJ1-2 | TRBD1 | TRBV7-2 | CASSFGTGYSDGYTF | TGTGCCAGCAGCTTTGGGACAGGGTATTCGGATGGCTACACCTTC
. | TRBJ1-4 | TRBD1 | TRBV30 | CAWSVTGGNEKLFF | TGTGCCTGGAGTGTAACAGGGGGGAATGAAAAACTGTTTTTT
. | TRBJ1-1 | . | TRBV30 | CACRGNTEAFF | TGTGCCTGCAGGGGTAACACTGAAGCTTTCTTT
. | TRBJ1-1 | . | TRBV7-9 | CASSLTQGSTEAFF | TGTGCCAGCAGCTTAACGCAGGGGTCCACTGAAGCTTTCTTT
. | TRBJ2-1 | TRBD2 | TRBV5-4 | CASSLEGLAGGPRFF | TGTGCCAGCAGCTTGGAGGGACTAGCGGGAGGGCCTCGGTTCTTC
. | TRBJ2-1 | . | TRBV6-5 | CASRRDSINEQFF | TGTGCCAGCAGAAGAGACAGTATCAATGAGCAGTTCTTC
. | TRBJ1-4 | . | TRBV19 | CASSEGLTNEKLFF | TGTGCCAGTAGTGAGGGTCTCACTAATGAAAAACTGTTTTTT
. | TRBJ1-1 | . | TRBV5-1 | CASSLIENTEAFF | TGCGCCAGCAGCTTGATAGAGAACACTGAAGCTTTCTTT
. | TRBJ2-1 | . | TRBV10-3 | CAISESLTGRGSYNEQFF | TGTGCCATCAGTGAGTCCCTCACTGGCCGGGGCTCCTACAATGAGCAGTTCTTC
. | TRBJ2-1 | TRBD2 | TRBV6-1 | CASSENGLAGVGNEQFF | TGTGCCAGCAGTGAGAACGGACTAGCGGGAGTTGGTAATGAGCAGTTCTTC
. | TRBJ1-2 | TRBD1 | TRBV30 | CAWSFPGQGSGGYTF | TGTGCCTGGAGTTTTCCGGGACAGGGGTCTGGCGGCTACACCTTC
. | TRBJ2-1 | . | TRBV28 | CASQLGALVYYNEQFF | TGTGCCAGCCAGCTGGGGGCATTGGTTTACTACAATGAGCAGTTCTTC
. | TRBJ2-2 | TRBD2 | TRBV13 | CASSFAQPLRGDTGELFF | TGTGCCAGCAGCTTCGCCCAACCGCTCCGGGGGGACACCGGGGAGCTGTTTTTT
. | TRBJ2-3 | . | TRBV6-5 | CASSYTQGTDTQYF | TGTGCCAGCAGTTACACTCAGGGCACAGATACGCAGTATTTT
. | TRBJ1-3 | TRBD1 | TRBV30 | CALHRDRAGNTIYF | TGTGCCTTACACCGGGACAGGGCTGGAAACACCATATATTTT
. | TRBJ2-7 | . | TRBV28 | CASRTVLEEQYF | TGTGCCAGCAGGACAGTCCTAGAAGAGCAGTACTTC
. | TRBJ2-7 | TRBD1 | TRBV7-8 | CASSSGTGRSWYF | TGTGCCAGCAGTTCGGGGACAGGGAGAAGCTGGTACTTC
. | TRBJ2-1 | . | TRBV5-1 | CATSGDGSVDEQFF | TGCGCCACCTCGGGGGACGGGTCGGTGGATGAGCAGTTCTTC
once | TRBJ2-1 | TRBD2 | TRBV11-2 | CASSLGPGRGRGYNEQFF | TGTGCCAGCAGCTTAGGTCCGGGGCGCGGGAGGGGATACAATGAGCAGTTCTTC
. | TRBJ2-7 | TRBD1 | TRBV6-1 | CASTLGQGERNEQYF | TGTGCCAGCACCTTGGGACAGGGGGAACGCAACGAGCAGTACTTC
. | TRBJ2-1 | TRBD1 | TRBV7-6 | CASSERTGRQEQFF | TGTGCCAGCAGCGAACGGACAGGCCGACAGGAGCAGTTCTTC
once | TRBJ2-7 | . | TRBV5-1 | CASSLTESSYEQYF | TGCGCCAGCAGCTTGACCGAGAGCTCCTACGAGCAGTACTTC
. | TRBJ2-7 | TRBD2 | TRBV27 | CASTDLAGPFYEQYF | TGTGCCAGCACTGACCTAGCGGGACCGTTCTACGAGCAGTACTTC
. | TRBJ1-1 | . | TRBV2 | CASREVSNTEAFF | TGTGCCAGCAGGGAGGTATCGAACACTGAAGCTTTCTTT
. | TRBJ2-3 | TRBD2 | TRBV4-1 | CASSPGTSGTDTQYF | TGCGCCAGCAGTCCTGGGACTAGCGGCACAGATACGCAGTATTTT
. | TRBJ2-4 | . | TRBV27 | CASSSLPDRKNIQYF | TGTGCCAGCAGTTCCTTACCTGACAGAAAAAACATTCAGTACTTC
. | TRBJ1-2 | . | TRBV10-3 | CAISESGGFGYTF | TGTGCCATCAGTGAGTCGGGGGGGTTCGGCTACACCTTC
. | TRBJ1-3 | . | TRBV5-4 | CASSLGGRGNTIYF | TGTGCCAGCAGCTTGGGAGGGAGAGGAAACACCATATATTTT
. | TRBJ1-2 | . | TRBV28 | CASFGYGYTF | TGTGCCAGTTTCGGGTATGGCTACACCTTC
. | TRBJ2-7 | TRBD2 | TRBV25-1 | CASGASGRAYEQYF | TGTGCCAGCGGGGCTAGCGGGAGGGCCTACGAGCAGTACTTC
. | TRBJ2-2 | . | TRBV4-3 | CASSQNGGRDTGELFF | TGCGCCAGCAGCCAAAACGGGGGGCGCGACACCGGGGAGCTGTTTTTT
. | TRBJ2-7 | TRBD2 | TRBV11-3 | CASSGDSSGRGSYEQYF | TGTGCCAGCAGCGGGGATTCTAGCGGGAGGGGATCCTACGAGCAGTACTTC
. | TRBJ2-1 | . | TRBV27 | CAAALRLGDEQFF | TGTGCCGCAGCCCTAAGACTAGGCGATGAGCAGTTCTTC
. | TRBJ2-3 | TRBD1 | TRBV7-2 | CASSFEGARGTDTQYF | TGTGCCAGCAGCTTTGAGGGGGCGCGGGGCACAGATACGCAGTATTTT
. | TRBJ2-4 | TRBD1 | TRBV2 | CASFERQGYNIQYF | TGTGCCAGCTTCGAACGACAGGGTTACAACATTCAGTACTTC
. | TRBJ2-3 | . | TRBV30 | CAWSAIAQYF | TGTGCCTGGAGCGCTATTGCGCAGTATTTT
once | TRBJ1-2 | . | TRBV5-5 | CASSLEMTEFNYGYTF | TGTGCCAGCAGCCTCGAAATGACAGAATTCAACTATGGCTACACCTTC
. | TRBJ1-2 | . | TRBV5-1 | CASSLEGNYGYTF | TGCGCCAGCAGTCTGGAGGGTAACTATGGCTACACCTTC
. | TRBJ2-7 | . | TRBV5-5 | CASSLAGTLSYEQYF | TGTGCCAGCAGCTTAGCCGGGACACTCTCCTACGAGCAGTACTTC
. | TRBJ2-1 | TRBD2 | TRBV7-9 | CASSISFGGSNDEQFF | TGTGCCAGCAGCATCTCTTTCGGCGGGAGTAACGATGAGCAGTTCTTC
. | TRBJ1-4 | . | TRBV27 | CASSFSGNEKLFF | TGTGCCAGCAGTTTCTCAGGGAATGAAAAACTGTTTTTT
. | TRBJ2-1 | TRBD1 | TRBV25-1 | CASRRQGEQFF | TGTGCCAGCAGGAGACAGGGTGAGCAGTTCTTC
. | TRBJ1-1 | TRBD1 | TRBV7-2 | CASSLRRPQGTFAEAFF | TGTGCCAGCAGTCTTAGAAGGCCACAGGGGACGTTTGCTGAAGCTTTCTTT
. | TRBJ2-7 | TRBD2 | TRBV10-3 | CAIRPGLAGVYEQYF | TGTGCCATCAGGCCCGGACTAGCGGGAGTCTACGAGCAGTACTTC
. | TRBJ2-7 | . | TRBV9 | CASSVGAGSAYEQYF | TGTGCCAGCAGCGTAGGTGCGGGATCCGCATACGAGCAGTACTTC
. | TRBJ2-2 | . | TRBV5-1 | CASSWGEQGKRELFF | TGCGCCAGCAGCTGGGGGGAACAGGGGAAGCGGGAGCTGTTTTTT
. | TRBJ2-1 | . | TRBV5-4 | CASSSRQDSDNEQFF | TGTGCCAGCAGCTCCCGACAGGATTCGGACAATGAGCAGTTCTTC